What follows is one T cell receptor (beta chain) and its context. Enrollment shut out patients with autoimmune disease history or systemic immunosuppression. This sample is part of a study of OX40 agonist ivuxolimab in advanced cancers. Study details: An anti-OX40 (CD134) antibody with agonistic activity, ivuxolimab, was administered to patients. Ivuxolimab doses were 0.01, 0.1, 0.3, 1.5, 3 or 10 mg/kg every 2 weeks.

TCRdb keeps only in-frame clones here, not all; method: immunoSEQ multiplex PCR. The data hold about 69,000 clones, with 80% to 90% observed a single time. Germline assignment: CDR1 LNHDA and CDR2 SQIVND (reference sequence). The CDR3 runs 16 residues. V was clipped by 7 bases and J by 0 bases, with 17 bases between them. This rearrangement joins TRBV19 to TRBJ2-3; possibly TRBD1 for D (6 bases). The sequence was obtained from an adult with an advanced solid tumor such as melanoma, head and neck, liver or kidney cancer. The sequenced sample was CD4+ or CD8+ T cells sorted from blood, obtained in a trial of the OX40 agonist ivuxolimab. Here the CDR3 reads CASTNRAGSSTDTQYF. For the CDR3, the DNA is TGTGCCAGTACCAACAGGGCCGGATCTAGCACAGATACGCAGTATTTT.